This T cell receptor beta chain came from a study of chemoradiotherapy in HPV16-positive cancers. In the study overall: Candidate HPV-specific T-cell clones and common TCR motifs came from functional assays in two HPV16-positive patients. Study conclusions and caveats: In HPV16-positive patients, HPV-responsive T-cell expansion tracked better recurrence-free survival. Functional assays defining HPV-specific T cells used only a couple of HPV16-positive patients. Candidate HPV-specific clones and E7-related TCR motifs grew in tumor during treatment.

The data were produced by immunoSEQ multiplex PCR, yet TCRdb's version contains in-frame clones alone and is incomplete. The table records approximately 20,000 clones, 75% to 90% of them present only once. This CDR3 is built from 13 residues. V dropped 0 bases and J dropped 4 bases, with 6 bases sitting between them. From germline, CDR1 is LNHDA and CDR2 SQIVND (reference sequence). Note on this clone: What it recognizes is unknown.

The specimen comprised blood, sampled from a patient who underwent chemoradiotherapy. This TCR came from a human donor with HPV-associated anogenital cancer. J is TRBJ1-1 and V is TRBV19; D remains unclear. The CDR3 bases are TGTGCCAGTAGTATAGATAGTTTCACTGAAGCTTTCTTT. This gives the protein CASSIDSFTEAFF.